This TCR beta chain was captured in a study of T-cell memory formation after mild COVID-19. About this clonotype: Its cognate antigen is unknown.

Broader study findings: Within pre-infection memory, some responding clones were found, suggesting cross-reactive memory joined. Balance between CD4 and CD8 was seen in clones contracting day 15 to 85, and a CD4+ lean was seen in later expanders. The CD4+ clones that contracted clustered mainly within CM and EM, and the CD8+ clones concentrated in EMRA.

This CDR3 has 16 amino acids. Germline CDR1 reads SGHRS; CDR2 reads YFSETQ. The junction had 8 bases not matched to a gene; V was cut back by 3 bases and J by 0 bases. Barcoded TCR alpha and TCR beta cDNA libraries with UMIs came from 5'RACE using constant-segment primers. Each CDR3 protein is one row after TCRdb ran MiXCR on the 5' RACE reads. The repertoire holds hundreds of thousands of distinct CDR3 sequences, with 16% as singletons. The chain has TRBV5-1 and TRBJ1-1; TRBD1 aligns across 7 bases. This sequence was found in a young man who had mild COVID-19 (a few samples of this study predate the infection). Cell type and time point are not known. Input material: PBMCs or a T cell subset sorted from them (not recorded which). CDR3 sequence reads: CASSYGGGRVNTEAFF. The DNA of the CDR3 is TGCGCCAGCAGCTATGGAGGGGGCCGGGTGAACACTGAAGCTTTCTTT.